The 30 T cell receptor beta chains listed next were all sequenced from one sample in a study of shared clonotypes between healthy human individuals. Here immunoSEQ multiplex PCR was the method, and the copy in TCRdb shows in-frame clones only, minus some. The data hold fewer than 650,000 clones, with around three quarters observed a single time. Sequencing input: PBMCs. Receptors were obtained from a woman aged 40-49 years in good health. Some clones in this sample may be carry-over from other donors' samples.

The genes are TRBV7-3 and TRBJ2-1; 7 nucleotides match TRBD2. V lost 3 bases to trimming and J lost 7 bases; unmatched junction nucleotides: 6. Germline-derived CDR1 and CDR2 are SGHTA and FQGTGA. CDR3 length equals 14 residues. CDR3: CASSLAGEENEQFF. The CDR3 DNA sequence: TGTGCCAGCAGCTTGGCGGGAGAAGAGAATGAGCAGTTCTTC.

The gene calls are TRBV6-5 and TRBJ1-2, with D perhaps TRBD1 (6 bases). CDR3 size: 12 residues. CDR1 and CDR2 from the germline V gene are MNHEY and SVGAGI. The V end was cut by 6 bases, the J end by 4 bases, with 9 bases between. CDR3 amino acids: CASRADSYGYTF. Written as DNA, the CDR3 is TGTGCCAGCAGAGCGGACAGCTATGGCTACACCTTC.

The chain is built from TRBV21-1 and TRBJ2-3; the table's D call, TRBD1, has no DNA check behind it. TRBV21-1 is a pseudogene locus. The CDR3 sequence is 16 residues long. This CDR3 reads CASSKRTGALADTQYF. In nucleotides, the CDR3 is TGTGCCAGCAGCAAAAGGACAGGGGCCCTGGCAGATACGCAGTATTTT.

In its sample, this clone was seen a few times. Since the CDR3 does not end with the conserved phenylalanine or tryptophan, this likely comes from a read error. This chain uses TRBV29-1 with TRBJ1-1; weak D call: TRBD1 (5 bases). The CDR3 extends over 13 amino acids. From germline, CDR1 is SQVTM and CDR2 ANQGSEA. Trimming shortened V by 0 bases and J by 8 bases, and 13 bases separated the two germline ends. The CDR3 nucleotides read TGCAGCGTTGAAGATCAGGGCCTCGGGGAAGCTTTCCTT. Amino acid sequence: CSVEDQGLGEAFL.

The chain combines TRBV9 with TRBJ2-3; 12 nucleotides agree with TRBD2. This CDR3 region has 18 residues. Germline trimming cut 2 bases from V and 6 bases from J; bases unmatched to any gene: 13. Per the germline V gene, CDR1 is SGDLS and CDR2 is YYNGEE. The CDR3 here is CASSVSGLAGRHGDTQYF. The CDR3 DNA reads TGTGCCAGCAGCGTTTCCGGACTAGCGGGACGCCATGGGGATACGCAGTATTTT. Full variable domain (remainder filled in from reference TRBV9 and TRBJ2-3): DSGVTQTPKHLITATGQRVTLRCSPRSGDLSVYWYQQSLDQGLQFLIQYYNGEERAKGNILERFSAQQFPDLHSELNLSSLELGDSALYFCASSVSGLAGRHGDTQYFGPGTRLTVL.

The sample holds a few counts of this clone. The chain uses TRBV25-1 and TRBJ2-7, with D unclear. In germline, CDR1 is MGHDK, CDR2 SYGVNS. The CDR3 length is 11 residues. The V end lost 4 bases, the J end lost 3 bases, and 4 bases lay between the germline ends. As DNA, the CDR3 is TGTGCCAGCAGTGCTTTCTACGAGCAGTACTTC. It is translated as CASSAFYEQYF.

This clone appeared once. This rearrangement joins TRBV27 to TRBJ1-4; TRBD1 matches 7 bases. V shed 0 bases, J shed 4 bases, and the junction held 8 bases outside the gene matches. This CDR3 has 17 residues. CDR1 is MNHEY, CDR2 SMNVEV, per germline (reference sequence). In nucleotides, the CDR3 is TGTGCCAGCAGTTTATCCCTCCCAGGGGGTAATAATGAAAAACTGTTTTTT. Translating it yields CASSLSLPGGNNEKLFF.

This chain links TRBV9 with TRBJ2-5, with 12 bases lining up with TRBD2. J was trimmed by 4 bases and V by 0 bases; bases with no gene match: 10. The CDR3 spans 18 residues. The germline CDR1 and CDR2 sequences are SGDLS and YYNGEE. The CDR3 protein is CASSVALAGGLLGETQYF. CDR3 sequence (DNA): TGTGCCAGCAGCGTAGCCCTAGCGGGAGGGCTACTGGGAGAGACCCAGTACTTC.

The chain recombines TRBV19 with TRBJ1-3, with D perhaps TRBD1 (6 bases). CDR3 size: 13 residues. V was pared by 6 bases and J by 4 bases, with 10 bases between. Germline V gene lookup returns CDR1 LNHDA and CDR2 SQIVND (reference sequence). CDR3 sequence: CASRARGGNTIYF. CDR3 in DNA: TGTGCCAGTAGGGCCAGGGGAGGAAACACCATATATTTT.

The genes are TRBV6-1 and TRBJ1-5; a possible D gene is TRBD1 (5 bases). CDR3 size: 15 residues. The germline V gene encodes CDR1 MNHNS and CDR2 SASEGT. V lost 6 bases to trimming and J lost 1 base, with 13 bases between them. CDR3 nucleotide sequence: TGTGCCAGCAGGGGGGACGGGGAAAGCAATCAGCCCCAGCATTTT. Translated, it gives CASRGDGESNQPQHF.

The chain combines TRBV2 with TRBJ2-1; D ambiguous. This CDR3 contains 12 residues. V was cut by 6 bases and J by 9 bases, with 12 bases left in between. Germline loops: CDR1 SNHLY, CDR2 FYNNEI. Here the CDR3 reads CASSLERGEQFF. The CDR3 DNA reads as TGTGCCAGCAGCCTCGAACGAGGTGAGCAGTTCTTC.

This clone has at least ten counts. The chain couples TRBV9 to TRBJ2-7; 8 nucleotides match TRBD2. The V gene's germline CDR1 is SGDLS and CDR2 YYNGEE. The trim removed 4 bases at V and 2 bases at J, leaving 8 bases unmatched. The CDR3 is 15 residues long. The CDR3 spells CASSFGLAEPYEQYF. The CDR3 nucleotides are TGTGCCAGCAGCTTCGGACTAGCCGAGCCCTACGAGCAGTACTTC.

The chain has TRBV19 and TRBJ1-1; 7 bases are shared with TRBD1. V lost 4 bases to trimming and J lost 7 bases; unmatched junction nucleotides: 6. Germline CDR1 and CDR2: LNHDA and SQIVND (reference sequence). The CDR3 contains 13 residues. The CDR3 DNA reads as TGTGCCAGTAGTAGCTACCGGGACAGTGAAGCTTTCTTT. Translating gives CASSSYRDSEAFF. Variable domain in full (rest from reference TRBV19 and TRBJ1-1): DGGITQSPKYLFRKEGQNVTLSCEQNLNHDAMYWYRQDPGQGLRLIYYSQIVNDFQKGDIAEGYSVSREKKESFPLTVTSAQKNPTAFYLCASSSYRDSEAFFGQGTRLTVV.

The sample holds many counts of this clone. This chain uses TRBV30 with TRBJ1-6, with D hard to call. V dropped 4 bases and J dropped 8 bases, with 12 bases sitting between them. The CDR3 is made up of 13 amino acids. Germline values: CDR1 GTSNPN, CDR2 SVGIG (reference sequence). The CDR3 region has the DNA TGTGCCTGGAATTTGGCAGTACATTCACCCCTCCACTTT. This codes for CAWNLAVHSPLHF.

The rearrangement links TRBV4-3 to TRBJ2-5; D unresolved. Germline V gives CDR1 LGHNA, CDR2 YSLEER. V dropped 0 bases and J dropped 5 bases, with 19 bases sitting between them. CDR3 length: 17 amino acids. The CDR3 region has the DNA TGCGCCAGCAGCCAAGATCGAGGCAGCGCAAGGCGCGAGACCCAGTACTTC. Translating gives CASSQDRGSARRETQYF.

V gene TRBV14 combines with J gene TRBJ1-1, with 11 nucleotides matching TRBD1. The V segment lost 3 bases and the J segment 5 bases; nucleotides outside the gene matches: 2. Germline-derived CDR1 and CDR2 are SGHDN and FVKESK. The CDR3 is 14 amino acids. CDR3 loop: CASSQGQGVTEAFF. The CDR3 coding sequence is TGTGCCAGCAGCCAGGGACAGGGGGTGACTGAAGCTTTCTTT.

For this clone: A read error may explain this, as a much larger clone is one base away. The chain carries TRBV10-3 and TRBJ2-7; D assignment may be TRBD1 or TRBD2 (5 bases each). The CDR3 extends over 16 amino acids. The germline gives CDR1 ENHRY, CDR2 SYGVKD. The CDR3 is CASSQGVPGPPYEQHF. The CDR3 bases are TGTGCCAGCAGTCAAGGGGTGCCGGGACCCCCCTACGAGCAGCACTTC.

The rearrangement uses TRBV5-4 and TRBJ2-7; TRBD1 or TRBD2 may be the D gene (5 bases each). Germline assignment: CDR1 SGHNT and CDR2 YYREEE (reference sequence). This CDR3 spans 15 amino acids. The V end was cut by 4 bases, the J end by 0 bases, with 14 bases between. CDR3 nucleotides: TGTGCCAGCAGCACCGGGACCCCGAGCTCCTACGAGCAGTACTTC. This codes for CASSTGTPSSYEQYF.

This chain uses TRBV5-4 with TRBJ1-3; D unresolved. Trimming took 4 bases from V and 3 from J, leaving 11 bases between them. CDR1 is SGHNT and CDR2 is YYREEE in the germline V gene (reference sequence). This CDR3 has 14 residues. As DNA, the CDR3 is TGTGCCAGCAGCCCTTTAAAGGGTGGAAACACCATATATTTT. Encoded protein: CASSPLKGGNTIYF.

The J gene is TRBJ1-5, the V gene TRBV6-6, with 7 bases aligning to TRBD1. This CDR3 region has 14 residues. After removal of 6 bases from V and 4 bases from J, the junction contained 6 bases not matched to a gene. Germline V gene lookup returns CDR1 MNHNY and CDR2 SVGAGI (reference sequence). This chain's CDR3 is CASSPSDRNQPQHF. For the CDR3, the DNA is TGTGCCAGCAGCCCCTCGGACAGGAATCAGCCCCAGCATTTT.

The chain has TRBV5-4 and TRBJ1-4; a weak D match, TRBD1 (5 bases). This CDR3 contains 14 residues. In germline, CDR1 is SGHNT, CDR2 YYREEE (reference sequence). V lost 4 bases, J lost 2 bases, and 9 bases lay in between. CDR3 sequence reads: CASSQGSTNEKLFF. CDR3 DNA sequence: TGTGCCAGCAGCCAGGGTTCGACTAATGAAAAACTGTTTTTT.

This chain links TRBV6-6 with TRBJ1-4, with 9 nucleotides matching TRBD1. V was clipped by 5 bases and J by 7 bases; unmatched bases: 8. This CDR3 comprises 15 residues. The germline V gene encodes CDR1 MNHNY and CDR2 SVGAGI (reference sequence). CDR3 sequence (DNA): TGTGCCAGCAGTGCCCCGGGACAGGGACGTGAAAAACTGTTTTTT. Its translation is CASSAPGQGREKLFF.

The chain employs TRBV6-6 and TRBJ1-5, with TRBD1 matching 7 bases. The CDR3 consists of 16 residues. V was clipped by 5 bases and J by 0 bases; unmatched bases: 7. In germline, CDR1 is MNHNY, CDR2 SVGAGI (reference sequence). The CDR3 spells CASSRYGTASNQPQHF. For the CDR3, the DNA is TGTGCCAGCAGTCGCTATGGGACAGCTAGCAATCAGCCCCAGCATTTT.

The chain employs TRBV19 and TRBJ1-2; TRBD1 aligns across 8 bases. The germline CDR1 and CDR2 sequences are LNHDA and SQIVND (reference sequence). Unmatched junction bases numbered 6, after V lost 1 base and J lost 8 bases. The CDR3 is 14 residues long. The CDR3 DNA follows: TGTGCCAGTAGTATAGGCGACAGGGGAGGCGGCTACACCTTC. Protein product: CASSIGDRGGGYTF. Using reference TRBV19 and TRBJ1-2 for the parts outside the CDR3, the full variable domain is DGGITQSPKYLFRKEGQNVTLSCEQNLNHDAMYWYRQDPGQGLRLIYYSQIVNDFQKGDIAEGYSVSREKKESFPLTVTSAQKNPTAFYLCASSIGDRGGGYTFGSGTRLTVV.

The chain's CDR3 is CASSPGTSGSQSGKTQYF. CDR3 bases: TGTGCCAGCAGCCCGGGGACTAGCGGGAGCCAATCGGGGAAGACCCAGTACTTC. V and J are TRBV4-2 and TRBJ2-5, with 14 positions matching TRBD2. CDR1 LGHNA and CDR2 YNFKEQ come from the germline V gene. The CDR3 spans 18 residues. With 4 bases clipped from V and 6 bases from J, the junction kept 13 bases outside the gene matches.

This clone came up many times. The chain couples TRBV5-1 to TRBJ1-2; D ambiguous. CDR1 is SGHRS and CDR2 is YFSETQ in the germline V gene. The CDR3 is 15 residues long. V lost 4 bases and J 6 bases, leaving 19 bases between the germline ends. CDR3 sequence reads: CASSTDGGVRDGYTF. CDR3 coding DNA: TGCGCCAGCAGCACGGACGGTGGGGTAAGGGATGGCTACACCTTC.

The chain joins TRBV4-1 to TRBJ2-7, with unresolved D. From germline, CDR1 is MGHRA and CDR2 YSYEKL. The length of the CDR3 is 15 residues. Trimming removed 5 bases from V and 4 bases from J, with 18 bases in between. CDR3 bases: TGCGCCAGCAGCTACGGCCACGGCCTGGGGTACGAGCAGTACTTC. Amino acids: CASSYGHGLGYEQYF.

The chain joins TRBV10-3 to TRBJ2-1; D possibly corresponds to TRBD2 (5 bases). The ends were cut back, 0 bases at V and 0 bases at J, with 12 bases in the middle. The germline V gene has CDR1 ENHRY and CDR2 SYGVKD. CDR3 length equals 17 residues. DNA of the CDR3: TGTGCCATCAGTGAGTCTGAGGGAGATAGCTCCTACAATGAGCAGTTCTTC. It translates to CAISESEGDSSYNEQFF.

This chain joins TRBV7-2 and TRBJ1-1; D gene unclear. Germline CDR1 and CDR2: SGHTA and FQGNSA. The CDR3 is 14 residues long. The V and J ends lost 2 bases and 1 base respectively, with 8 bases between them. CDR3 sequence: CASSLTVGNTEAFF. The DNA for the CDR3 is TGTGCCAGCAGCTTAACGGTCGGGAACACTGAAGCTTTCTTT.

The chain links TRBV11-2 to TRBJ2-1; weak D call: TRBD1 (6 bases). Germline loops: CDR1 SGHAT, CDR2 FQNNGV. V was pared by 1 base and J by 6 bases, with 13 bases between. CDR3 length: 15 residues. CDR3 sequence: CASSLGSGVANEQFF. In DNA, the CDR3 is TGTGCCAGCAGCTTAGGGTCAGGGGTCGCCAATGAGCAGTTCTTC.